This T cell receptor beta chain came from a study of CD8+CD57+ T cells in acquired aplastic anemia. Study details: Sorted CD4+ and CD8+ cells gave a mean 3.2 ug DNA, range roughly 0.18 to 27.4 ug.

Investigators profiled TCR beta VDJ and CDR3 from genomic DNA template. TCRdb passed the reads through MiXCR, listing each CDR3 protein once. This table has under 500,000 distinct CDR3 sequences, less than 35% appearing once. General observations from the study: Patients and controls turned out to have roughly 30 CD8+ CDR3 sequences in common.

Those patients picked for sequencing had displayed CD8+CD57+ cell expansion on flow cytometry. There were no patients without severe acquired aplastic anemia. About this clonotype: Antigen: not known.

V lost 6 bases and J lost 2, with 13 bases in between. This CDR3 is built from 14 residues. Germline V lookup: CDR1 MNHNS, CDR2 SASEGT. The specimen sequenced was sorted CD4+, CD8+, or CD8+CD57+ T cells (not recorded which) from PBMCs. The chain links TRBV6-1 to TRBJ1-1; a possible D gene is TRBD1 (6 bases). This TCR came from a human donor with aplastic anemia. CDR3 region: CASRPGTPNTEAFF. The DNA of the CDR3 is TGTGCCAGCAGACCCGGGACACCAAACACTGAAGCTTTCTTT.